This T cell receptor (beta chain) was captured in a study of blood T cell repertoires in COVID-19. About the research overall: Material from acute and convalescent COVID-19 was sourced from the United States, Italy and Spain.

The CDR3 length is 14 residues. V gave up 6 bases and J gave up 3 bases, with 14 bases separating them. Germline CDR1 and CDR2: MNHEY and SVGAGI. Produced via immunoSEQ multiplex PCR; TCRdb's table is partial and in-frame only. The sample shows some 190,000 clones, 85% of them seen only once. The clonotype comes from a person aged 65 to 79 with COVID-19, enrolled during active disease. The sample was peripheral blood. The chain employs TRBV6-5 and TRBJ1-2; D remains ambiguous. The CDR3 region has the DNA TGTGCCAGCAGGAGGACGCGGGCAGACTATGGCTACACCTTC. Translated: CASRRTRADYGYTF.